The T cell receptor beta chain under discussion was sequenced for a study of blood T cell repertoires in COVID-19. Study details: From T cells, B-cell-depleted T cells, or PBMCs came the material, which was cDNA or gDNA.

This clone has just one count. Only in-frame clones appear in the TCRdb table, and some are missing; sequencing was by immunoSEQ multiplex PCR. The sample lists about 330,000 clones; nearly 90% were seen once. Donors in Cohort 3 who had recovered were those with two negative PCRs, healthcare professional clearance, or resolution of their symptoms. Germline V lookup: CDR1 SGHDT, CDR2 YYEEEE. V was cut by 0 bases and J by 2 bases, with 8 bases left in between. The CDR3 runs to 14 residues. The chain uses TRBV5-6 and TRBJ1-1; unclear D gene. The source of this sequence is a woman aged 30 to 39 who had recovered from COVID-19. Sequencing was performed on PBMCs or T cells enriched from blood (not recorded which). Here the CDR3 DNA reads TGTGCCAGCAGCTTGGCGGCAGGAAACACTGAAGCTTTCTTT. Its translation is CASSLAAGNTEAFF.